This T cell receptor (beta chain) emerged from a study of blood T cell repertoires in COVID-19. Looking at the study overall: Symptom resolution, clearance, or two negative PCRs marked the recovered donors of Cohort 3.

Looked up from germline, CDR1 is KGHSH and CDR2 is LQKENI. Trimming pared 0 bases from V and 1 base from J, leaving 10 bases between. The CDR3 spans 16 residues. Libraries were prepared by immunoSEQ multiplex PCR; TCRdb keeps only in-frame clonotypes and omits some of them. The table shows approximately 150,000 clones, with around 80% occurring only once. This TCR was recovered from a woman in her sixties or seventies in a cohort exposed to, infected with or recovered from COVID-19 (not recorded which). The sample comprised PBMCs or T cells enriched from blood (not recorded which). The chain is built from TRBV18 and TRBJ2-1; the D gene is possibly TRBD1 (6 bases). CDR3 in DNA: TGTGCCAGCTCACCACCGCAGGGGATTTCCTACAATGAGCAGTTCTTC. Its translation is CASSPPQGISYNEQFF.